The next 16 T cell receptor beta chains were all read from a single sample in a study of tumor-infiltrating lymphocytes in primary liver carcinoma. From approximately 0.5 ug of total RNA, TCR beta-specific cDNA was reverse-transcribed using a constant-region primer. A slightly modified ARM-PCR protocol with three nested multiplex PCR rounds produced these TCR beta libraries. The first two PCR rounds used TRBV1-TRBV30 forward primers with a C-beta reverse primer, roughly 10 cycles each. From the multiplex PCR reads, TCRdb called clonotypes with MiXCR, one entry per CDR3 protein. Among about 210,000 distinct CDR3 sequences listed, around four fifths were seen once. Starting material for RNA and DNA co-extraction consisted of about 20-33 mg of unsorted bulk tissue. Sequencing was carried out using tumor tissue from primary liver carcinoma. These receptors all stem from a man aged 40-49 years with primary liver carcinoma and hepatitis B virus infection.

Comments on this clonotype: The junction departs from the called germline gene at one end, perhaps through a read error. The chain recombines TRBV4-3 with TRBJ2-6, with no clear D. Germline V lookup: CDR1 LGHNA, CDR2 YSLEER. The CDR3 loop spans 17 amino acids. The CDR3: CARSQDGFRSRANVLTF. In DNA, the CDR3 is TGTGCCAGGAGCCAAGATGGGTTCCGCTCTAGGGCCAACGTCCTGACTTTC.

Note on this clonotype: A much larger clone lies one base from this, so it may be a read error. The V and J genes are TRBV10-2 and TRBJ2-3; 7 bases align to TRBD2. The CDR3 sequence is 13 residues long. CDR1 is WSHSY and CDR2 is SAAADI in the germline V gene. The CDR3 region is CTSGNAHTDTQYF. Here the CDR3 DNA reads TGCACCAGCGGGAATGCGCACACAGATACGCAGTATTTT.

A remark on this clonotype: The junction departs from the called germline gene at one end, perhaps through a read error. The V and J genes are TRBV7-8 and TRBJ2-1; D possibly corresponds to TRBD2 (7 bases). The CDR3 totals 16 residues. Germline assignment: CDR1 SGHVS and CDR2 FQNEAQ. CDR3 in amino acids: CATSSGSRGAANEQFF. CDR3 sequence (DNA): TGTGCCACCAGCTCTGGTAGCCGGGGGGCGGCCAATGAGCAGTTCTTC.

With respect to this clonotype: Germline is not matched at one junction end, which may reflect a read error. The chain is built from TRBV28 and TRBJ2-2; 10 bases match TRBD2. The germline V gene encodes CDR1 MDHEN and CDR2 SYDVKM. The CDR3 is made up of 22 amino acids. The CDR3 region has the DNA TGTGCCAGCAGTTATACACACCGACAGGGGACAAGCGGGAGGGGGGACACCGGGGAGCTGTCTTTT. It is translated as CASSYTHRQGTSGRGDTGELSF.

On this clonotype itself: Without the conserved terminal phenylalanine or tryptophan, this CDR3 likely stems from a read error. The chain links TRBV5-1 to TRBJ2-2; TRBD1 agrees at 8 bases. J lost 5 bases, V lost 4 bases, and 10 bases had no gene match. From germline, CDR1 is SGHRS and CDR2 YFSETQ. The CDR3 sequence is 16 residues long. CDR3: CASSRSGGADTGELFL. In nucleotides, the CDR3 is TGCGCCAGCAGCCGATCAGGGGGCGCCGATACCGGGGAGCTGTTTTTG.

Concerning this clonotype itself: A single base separates this from a much larger clone, so it may be a read error. The chain employs TRBV5-1 and TRBJ2-7; 8 nucleotides match TRBD2. Trimming cost V 3 bases and J 8 bases; bases outside gene matches: 16. CDR1 is SGHRS and CDR2 is YFSETQ in the germline V gene. This CDR3 is built from 16 residues. CDR3 protein: CASSSRPPGLDGKQYF. CDR3 DNA sequence: TGCGCCAGCAGCTCCCGACCCCCGGGACTAGACGGCAAGCAGTACTTC.

Concerning this clonotype itself: The CDR3 ends on some other residue instead of the conserved phenylalanine or tryptophan, so this is likely a read error. The chain has TRBV7-8 and TRBJ2-3, with 7 bases identical to TRBD2. The CDR3 has 16 residues. Germline CDR1 reads SGHVS; CDR2 reads FQNEAQ. Germline trimming cut 4 bases from V and 2 bases from J; bases unmatched to any gene: 9. The CDR3 DNA reads TGTGCCAGCAGCTACGGACTAGAGGACGACACAGATACGCAGTATCTT. Its translation is CASSYGLEDDTDTQYL.

The chain joins TRBV7-8 to TRBJ2-4; possible D gene TRBD2, 5 bases. CDR3 length: 17 amino acids. V was clipped by 5 bases and J by 3 bases, with 20 bases between them. Germline V gene sequence: CDR1 SGHVS, CDR2 FQNEAQ. CDR3 nucleotide sequence: TGTGCCAGCAGCCCTCTTTCCAGCGGATTAGTCAAAAACATTCAGTACTTC. The encoded protein is CASSPLSSGLVKNIQYF.

On this clonotype itself: It may be a read error: a sequence one base away is much more abundant. The V gene is TRBV30, the J gene TRBJ1-2; TRBD1 is a possible D gene (5 bases). V dropped 7 bases and J dropped 4 bases, with 16 bases sitting between them. The CDR3 is made up of 13 amino acids. Germline V gene sequence: CDR1 GTSNPN, CDR2 SVGIG (reference sequence). In DNA form, the CDR3 reads TGTGCCTCCCCACGGGGACTCGCCTATGGCTACACCTTC. It is translated as CASPRGLAYGYTF. The whole variable domain, remainder taken from reference TRBV30 and TRBJ1-2, is SQTIHQWPATLVQPVGSPLSLECTVEGTSNPNLYWYRQAAGRGLQLLFYSVGIGQISSEVPQNLSASRPQDRQFILSSKKLLLSDSGFYLCASPRGLAYGYTFGSGTRLTVV.

Notes on this clonotype: The junction and the germline gene differ at one end; a read error may be behind it. In nucleotides, the CDR3 is TGTGCCTGGAGCCTACTAGCGTTCACAGATACGCTGTATTTT. Translated, it gives CAWSLLAFTDTLYF. The chain is built from TRBV30 and TRBJ2-3, with 7 positions matching TRBD2. Germline loops: CDR1 GTSNPN, CDR2 SVGIG (reference sequence). CDR3 length: 14 residues.

V gene TRBV7-9 combines with J gene TRBJ2-3; TRBD2 matches at 7 bases. The CDR3 contains 15 residues. The germline V gene has CDR1 SEHNR and CDR2 FQNEAQ (reference sequence). CDR3 in amino acids: CVSSFGGSGPDTQYF. The CDR3 nucleotides read TGTGTCAGTAGCTTCGGCGGGAGCGGACCAGATACGCAGTATTTT.

Concerning this clonotype itself: The junction departs from the called germline gene at one end, perhaps through a read error. The chain has TRBV11-1 and TRBJ2-1, with 8 positions matching TRBD2. Looked up from germline, CDR1 is SGHAT and CDR2 is FQDESV (reference sequence). CDR3 length: 17 residues. CDR3 sequence (DNA): TGTGTCAGCAGCTCCCCTCCTGGCGGGAGGACCTTTAGTGGACAATTATTC. Its protein product is CVSSSPPGGRTFSGQLF.

The chain employs TRBV6-2 or TRBV6-3 and TRBJ2-3, with D possibly being TRBD2 (5 bases). Germline lookup yields CDR1 MNHEY and CDR2 SVGEGT. This CDR3 is built from 13 residues. Trimming removed 5 bases at V and 12 bases at J, with 18 bases between. The CDR3: CASSPAVANIQYF. Here the CDR3 DNA reads TGTGCCAGCAGTCCGGCAGTAGCGAATATACAGTATTTT.

This clonotype was found once. This sequence joins TRBV19 and TRBJ1-2; 9 bases are shared with TRBD1. The length of the CDR3 is 15 residues. The germline CDR1 and CDR2 sequences are LNHDA and SQIVND (reference sequence). The J segment lost 6 bases and the V segment lost 1 base, leaving 6 bases of the junction unmatched. The CDR3 protein is CASSIALGTGNGYTF. The CDR3 DNA follows: TGTGCCAGTAGTATAGCTCTCGGGACAGGGAATGGCTACACCTTC.

With respect to this clonotype: At one of its ends the junction is not consistent with the germline gene, which may arise from a read error. V and J are TRBV29-1 and TRBJ1-1, with D hard to call. Germline values: CDR1 SQVTM, CDR2 ANQGSEA. The CDR3 contains 15 residues. CDR3 sequence: CSVAPGWVMNTEAFF. The CDR3 DNA reads TGCAGTGTTGCCCCTGGTTGGGTAATGAACACTGAAGCTTTCTTT.

The chain is built from TRBV11-3 and TRBJ2-1, with D maybe TRBD1 (5 bases). V was clipped by 8 bases and J by 5 bases, with 16 bases between them. Germline-derived CDR1 and CDR2 are SGHNT and YENEEA. The CDR3 is 14 amino acids. CDR3 loop: CASCVGVGNNEQFF. The CDR3 nucleotides read TGTGCCAGCTGCGTAGGGGTCGGCAACAATGAGCAGTTCTTC. Complete variable domain (other parts from reference TRBV11-3 and TRBJ2-1): EAGVVQSPRYKIIEKKQPVAFWCNPISGHNTLYWYLQNLGQGPELLIRYENEEAVDDSQLPKDRFSAERLKGVDSTLKIQPAELGDSAVYLCASCVGVGNNEQFFGPGTRLTVL.